The present TCR beta chain was sequenced within a study of OX40 agonist ivuxolimab in advanced cancers. Germline CDR1 MNHEY, CDR2 SMNVEV (reference sequence). The J segment lost 15 bases and the V segment lost 6 bases, leaving 6 bases of the junction unmatched. The CDR3 sequence is 11 residues long. The repertoire was sequenced with immunoSEQ multiplex PCR; TCRdb's copy has only in-frame clones and lacks some. The sample contains around 59,000 clones, about nine tenths of which appear only once. This specimen consisted of CD4+ or CD8+ T cells sorted from blood, obtained in a trial of the OX40 agonist ivuxolimab. The chain couples TRBV27 to TRBJ2-2; 8 nucleotides align to TRBD2. The receptor comes from an adult with an advanced solid tumor such as melanoma, head and neck, liver or kidney cancer. CDR3 sequence: CASSRGGLLFF. CDR3 DNA: TGTGCCAGCAGCCGGGGGGGCCTTTTGTTTTTT.